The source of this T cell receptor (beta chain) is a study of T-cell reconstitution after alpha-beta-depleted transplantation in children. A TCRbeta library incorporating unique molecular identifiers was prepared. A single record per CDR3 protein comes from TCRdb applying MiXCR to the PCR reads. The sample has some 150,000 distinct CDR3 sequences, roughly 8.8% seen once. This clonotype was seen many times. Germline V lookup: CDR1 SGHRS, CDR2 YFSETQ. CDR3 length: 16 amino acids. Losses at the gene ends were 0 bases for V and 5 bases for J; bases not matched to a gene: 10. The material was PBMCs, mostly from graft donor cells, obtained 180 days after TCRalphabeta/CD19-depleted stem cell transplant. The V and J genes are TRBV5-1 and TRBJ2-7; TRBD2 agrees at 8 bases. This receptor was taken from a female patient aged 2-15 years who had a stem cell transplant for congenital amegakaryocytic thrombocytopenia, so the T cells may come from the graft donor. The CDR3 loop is CASSLEAGAGGHEQYF. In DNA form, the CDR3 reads TGCGCCAGCAGCTTGGAGGCGGGCGCGGGAGGCCACGAGCAGTACTTC.